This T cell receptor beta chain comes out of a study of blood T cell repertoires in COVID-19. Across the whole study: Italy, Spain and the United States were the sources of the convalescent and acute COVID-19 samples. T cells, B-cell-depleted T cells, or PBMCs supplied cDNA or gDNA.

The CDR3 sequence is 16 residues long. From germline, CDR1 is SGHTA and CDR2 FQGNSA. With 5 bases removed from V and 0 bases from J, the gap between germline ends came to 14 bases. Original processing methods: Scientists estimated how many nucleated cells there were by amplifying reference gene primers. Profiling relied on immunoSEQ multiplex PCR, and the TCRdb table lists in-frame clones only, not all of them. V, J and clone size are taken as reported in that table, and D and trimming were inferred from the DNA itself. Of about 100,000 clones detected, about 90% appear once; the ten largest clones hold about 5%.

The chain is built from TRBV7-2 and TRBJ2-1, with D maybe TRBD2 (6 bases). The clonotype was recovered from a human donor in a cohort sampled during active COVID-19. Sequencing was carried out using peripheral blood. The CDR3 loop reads CASSRGAGSSYNEQFF. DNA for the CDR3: TGTGCCAGCAGCAGAGGAGCGGGTAGCTCCTACAATGAGCAGTTCTTC.